These 21 T cell receptor beta chains were sequenced from one sample in a study of cytomegalovirus exposure and HLA in healthy donors. Primers: 60 Vbeta forward and 13 Jbeta reverse. The method was immunoSEQ multiplex PCR; TCRdb's version includes in-frame clones alone and lacks a portion of them. In total, the table holds approximately 50,000 clones. Input material: PBMCs. Every receptor here comes from a woman between 35 and 50 years old in good health and CMV-seronegative.

This chain links TRBV21-1 with TRBJ2-5; the table calls TRBD2, which could not be checked here. The DNA end lines up better with TRBJ2-7; the J call may be wrong. TRBV21-1 counts as a pseudogene. This CDR3 has 10 residues. DNA for the CDR3: TGTGCCAGCAACAACTACGAGCAGTACTTC. It codes for CASNNYEQYF.

The chain links TRBV11-3 to TRBJ2-2, with TRBD1 as a possible D gene (6 bases). Germline V gene sequence: CDR1 SGHNT, CDR2 YENEEA. The CDR3 spans 16 residues. V was cut by 5 bases and J by 0 bases, with 13 bases left in between. Here the CDR3 DNA reads TGTGCCAGCAGCCTGAACAGGGTATCGAACACCGGGGAGCTGTTTTTT. Translation: CASSLNRVSNTGELFF.

This rearrangement joins TRBV28 to TRBJ1-2, with no clear D. Trimming removed 8 bases from V and 9 bases from J, with 7 bases in between. In germline, CDR1 is MDHEN, CDR2 SYDVKM. The CDR3 runs to 9 residues. CDR3 loop: CASLRSYTF. In nucleotides, the CDR3 is TGTGCCAGCCTGAGGAGCTACACCTTC.

Comments on this clone: A read error may account for a junction end that differs from germline. The chain combines TRBV2 with TRBJ2-1; D is undetermined. The CDR3 is 15 amino acids. Germline CDR1 reads SNHLY; CDR2 reads FYNNEI. CDR3 region: CASSDGGSSDNEQFF. Here the CDR3 DNA reads TGTGCCAGCAGTGACGGCGGCAGCTCCGACAATGAGCAGTTCTTC.

V and J are TRBV7-3 and TRBJ2-7, with D unresolved. The CDR3 length is 15 residues. Deletions cut 3 bases from V and 2 bases from J, with 14 bases between. CDR1 is SGHTA and CDR2 is FQGTGA in the germline V gene. CDR3 region: CASSFGQANAYEQYF. The CDR3 DNA follows: TGTGCCAGCAGCTTCGGCCAGGCGAATGCCTACGAGCAGTACTTC.

The chain employs TRBV25-1 and TRBJ2-2; 11 nucleotides match TRBD2. V lost 4 bases, J lost 4 bases, and 5 bases stayed unmatched. The CDR3 covers 16 residues. CDR1 and CDR2 from the germline V gene are MGHDK and SYGVNS. CDR3 DNA sequence: TGTGCCAGCAGTGTAGCGGGAGGGCCGATCACCGGGGAGCTGTTTTTT. Residues: CASSVAGGPITGELFF.

The chain combines TRBV19 with TRBJ2-7; D may be TRBD2 (5 bases). The CDR3 contains 14 residues. V dropped 4 bases and J dropped 6 bases, with 16 bases sitting between them. The V gene's germline CDR1 is LNHDA and CDR2 SQIVND (reference sequence). The CDR3: CASSTGGGVGEQYF. The CDR3 nucleotides are TGTGCCAGTAGTACCGGAGGTGGGGTGGGCGAGCAGTACTTC. Using reference TRBV19 and TRBJ2-7 for the parts outside the CDR3, the full variable domain is DGGITQSPKYLFRKEGQNVTLSCEQNLNHDAMYWYRQDPGQGLRLIYYSQIVNDFQKGDIAEGYSVSREKKESFPLTVTSAQKNPTAFYLCASSTGGGVGEQYFGPGTRLTVT.

The rearrangement links TRBV7-9 to TRBJ1-1; perhaps TRBD1 as D (6 bases). V was trimmed by 6 bases and J by 6 bases, leaving 14 bases between them. This CDR3 has 13 amino acids. CDR1 and CDR2 (germline): SEHNR, FQNEAQ (reference sequence). The CDR3 protein is CASSSYREAEAFF. DNA of the CDR3: TGTGCCAGCAGTTCCTACAGGGAAGCTGAAGCTTTCTTT.

This chain uses TRBV10-2 with TRBJ2-5; TRBD2 aligns across 13 bases. The CDR3 extends over 16 amino acids. V lost 3 bases to trimming and J lost 5 bases; unmatched junction nucleotides: 6. Germline lookup yields CDR1 WSHSY and CDR2 SAAADI. This CDR3 reads CASSELAGGPRETQYF. For the CDR3, the DNA is TGCGCCAGCAGTGAACTAGCGGGGGGGCCCCGTGAGACCCAGTACTTC.

The V call is TRBV7-2, the J call TRBJ2-7; no definite D call. CDR3 size: 12 residues. CDR1 and CDR2 (germline): SGHTA, FQGNSA. Trimming took 5 bases from V and 2 from J, leaving 7 bases between them. The CDR3 nucleotides read TGTGCCAGCAGCCCTGACACCTACGAGCAGTACTTC. Its protein product is CASSPDTYEQYF.

J is TRBJ2-3 and V is TRBV23-1; perhaps TRBD1 as D (5 bases). TRBV23-1 is classed as an ORF, of uncertain function. V shed 0 bases and J shed 5 bases, with 12 bases lying between them. The CDR3 is made up of 15 amino acids. As DNA, the CDR3 is TGCGCCAGCAGTCAATCCCTCAGGGTGGGAGATACGCAGTATTTT. It translates to CASSQSLRVGDTQYF.

The chain links TRBV7-2 to TRBJ2-1; D call uncertain. Trimming left V 4 bases short and J 6 bases short, with 4 bases between. Germline V lookup: CDR1 SGHTA, CDR2 FQGNSA. This CDR3 region has 11 residues. CDR3 coding DNA: TGTGCCAGCAGCTACACCAATGAGCAGTTCTTC. It encodes CASSYTNEQFF.

V usage is TRBV19 and J usage is TRBJ2-7; D call uncertain. Between the trimmed V and J ends, which lost 5 bases and 3 bases, there was a span of 11 bases. The V gene's germline CDR1 is LNHDA and CDR2 SQIVND (reference sequence). The CDR3 length is 13 residues. The CDR3: CASSLKPNYEQYF. In nucleotides, the CDR3 is TGTGCCAGTAGTCTAAAACCCAACTACGAGCAGTACTTC.

The rearrangement uses TRBV30 and TRBJ2-2; D is unclear. Looked up from germline, CDR1 is GTSNPN and CDR2 is SVGIG (reference sequence). The CDR3 has 13 residues. The V end lost 0 bases, the J end lost 6 bases, and 8 bases lay between the germline ends. The CDR3 sequence: CAWSVLSPGELFF. The CDR3 DNA reads as TGTGCCTGGAGTGTACTGTCCCCCGGGGAGCTGTTTTTT.

In the case of this clone: The same CDR3 can be traced to other DNA sequences in this sample. The rearrangement uses TRBV7-2 and TRBJ1-2; a weak D match, TRBD1 (6 bases). Trimming pared 2 bases from V and 6 bases from J, leaving 13 bases between. Germline values: CDR1 SGHTA, CDR2 FQGNSA. The CDR3 loop spans 14 amino acids. CDR3 sequence reads: CASSLLQGRDGYTF. CDR3 nucleotides: TGTGCCAGCAGCTTATTACAGGGTAGGGATGGCTACACCTTC.

The CDR3 nucleotides are TGTGCCAGCAGCTGGCGGGGCCATAGCACAGATACGCAGTATTTT. Translated, it gives CASSWRGHSTDTQYF. This chain links TRBV7-8 with TRBJ2-3; possibly TRBD2 for D (6 bases). The CDR3 sequence is 15 residues long. Germline V lookup: CDR1 SGHVS, CDR2 FQNEAQ. V gave up 4 bases and J gave up 0 bases, with 11 bases separating them.

This rearrangement joins TRBV6-6 to TRBJ1-1, with 9 bases identical to TRBD1. J was trimmed by 1 base and V by 7 bases; bases with no gene match: 10. Germline loops: CDR1 MNHNY, CDR2 SVGAGI (reference sequence). The length of the CDR3 is 16 residues. This CDR3 reads CASTRQGGLQNTEAFF. Here the CDR3 DNA reads TGTGCCAGCACTAGACAGGGGGGGCTGCAGAACACTGAAGCTTTCTTT.

The V gene is TRBV5-6, the J gene TRBJ2-7, with 11 positions matching TRBD1. Germline V CDR1 and CDR2: SGHDT, YYEEEE. The CDR3 has 15 residues. V was pared by 4 bases and J by 2 bases, with 5 bases of the junction left unmatched. In DNA, the CDR3 is TGTGCCAGCAGCGCAGGGACAGGGGGGGCCTACGAGCAGTACTTC. Amino acids: CASSAGTGGAYEQYF.

The CDR3 nucleotides are TGTGCCAGCAGTTACTCGCACAGTCTAGCCAAAAACATTCAGTACTTC. Amino acids: CASSYSHSLAKNIQYF. The chain carries TRBV6-5 and TRBJ2-4; D gene uncertain. Trimming removed 0 bases from V and 0 bases from J, with 9 bases in between. The CDR3 covers 16 residues. Germline CDR1 MNHEY, CDR2 SVGAGI.

The chain combines TRBV13 with TRBJ2-7; D is possibly TRBD1 (6 bases). Germline CDR1 is PRHDT and CDR2 is FYEKMQ (reference sequence). This CDR3 region has 14 residues. V was pared by 4 bases and J by 4 bases, with 14 bases between. DNA of the CDR3: TGTGCCAGCAGCTCCCGACAGGTGTGGTACGAGCAGTACTTC. Protein sequence: CASSSRQVWYEQYF.

This chain connects TRBV14 to TRBJ1-1, with D unresolved. The CDR3 extends over 15 amino acids. Trimming stripped 1 base from V and 1 base from J, with 10 bases between. Germline CDR1 is SGHDN and CDR2 is FVKESK. For the CDR3, the DNA is TGTGCCAGCAGCCAAGTTGGGCACCAGAACACTGAAGCTTTCTTT. It translates to CASSQVGHQNTEAFF.